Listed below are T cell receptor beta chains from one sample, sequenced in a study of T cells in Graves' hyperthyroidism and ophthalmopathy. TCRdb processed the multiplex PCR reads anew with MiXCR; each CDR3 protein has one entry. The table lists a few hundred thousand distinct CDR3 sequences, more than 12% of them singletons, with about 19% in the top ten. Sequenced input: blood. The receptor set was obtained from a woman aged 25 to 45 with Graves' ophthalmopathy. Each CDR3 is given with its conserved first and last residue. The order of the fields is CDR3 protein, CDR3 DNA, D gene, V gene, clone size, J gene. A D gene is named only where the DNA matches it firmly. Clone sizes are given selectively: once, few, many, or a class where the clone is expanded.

CDR3 protein: CASSTSGGYLETQYF
CDR3 DNA: TGTGCCAGCAGTACTAGCGGGGGATATTTAGAGACCCAGTACTTC
D gene: TRBD2
V gene: TRBV2
clone size: many
J gene: TRBJ2-5

CDR3 protein: CASSLRQENIQYF
CDR3 DNA: TGTGCCAGCAGCCTAAGACAGGAAAACATTCAGTACTTC
D gene: NA
V gene: TRBV12-3/TRBV12-4
clone size: few
J gene: TRBJ2-4

CDR3 protein: CASSLDRENYGYTF
CDR3 DNA: TGTGCCAGCAGCCTCGACAGGGAAAACTATGGCTACACCTTC
D gene: TRBD1
V gene: TRBV11-1
clone size: many
J gene: TRBJ1-2

CDR3 protein: CASSFSSGGHGGNEQFF
CDR3 DNA: TGTGCCAGCAGTTTCTCTAGCGGGGGGCACGGGGGCAATGAGCAGTTCTTC
D gene: TRBD2
V gene: TRBV12-3/TRBV12-4
clone size: NA
J gene: TRBJ2-1

CDR3 protein: CASTWGPGEQYF
CDR3 DNA: TGTGCCAGCACCTGGGGTCCCGGGGAGCAGTACTTC
D gene: NA
V gene: TRBV12-3/TRBV12-4
clone size: NA
J gene: TRBJ2-7

CDR3 protein: CASNMDPRVDTQYF
CDR3 DNA: TGTGCCAGCAACATGGACCCCCGGGTAGATACGCAGTATTTT
D gene: NA
V gene: TRBV27
clone size: NA
J gene: TRBJ2-3

CDR3 protein: CSASRLAGGPKDTQYF
CDR3 DNA: TGCAGTGCTAGTAGGCTGGCGGGGGGGCCGAAAGATACGCAGTATTTT
D gene: TRBD2
V gene: TRBV20-1
clone size: many
J gene: TRBJ2-3

CDR3 protein: CASLTSHWGALNQPQHF
CDR3 DNA: TGCGCCAGCCTGACTTCCCACTGGGGGGCCCTTAATCAGCCCCAGCATTTT
D gene: NA
V gene: TRBV4-1
clone size: NA
J gene: TRBJ1-5

CDR3 protein: CASRSRGAKNIQYF
CDR3 DNA: TGTGCCAGCAGATCTAGGGGTGCCAAAAACATTCAGTACTTC
D gene: NA
V gene: TRBV2
clone size: many
J gene: TRBJ2-4

CDR3 protein: CASSITGFQPQHF
CDR3 DNA: TGTGCCAGCAGCATTACAGGCTTCCAGCCCCAGCATTTT
D gene: NA
V gene: TRBV7-3
clone size: many
J gene: TRBJ1-5

CDR3 protein: CAWSVGLATDTQYF
CDR3 DNA: TGTGCCTGGAGTGTGGGGCTAGCAACAGATACGCAGTATTTT
D gene: NA
V gene: TRBV30
clone size: NA
J gene: TRBJ2-3

CDR3 protein: CSGMGTGLRGLYNSPLHF
CDR3 DNA: TGCAGTGGTATGGGGACAGGGTTGAGGGGCCTCTATAATTCACCCCTCCACTTT
D gene: TRBD1
V gene: TRBV20-1
clone size: many
J gene: TRBJ1-6

CDR3 protein: CASISTSGGHTDTQYF
CDR3 DNA: TGTGCCAGCATCAGTACTAGCGGGGGACACACAGATACGCAGTATTTT
D gene: TRBD2
V gene: TRBV3-1
clone size: NA
J gene: TRBJ2-3

CDR3 protein: CSARLGSGYEQYF
CDR3 DNA: TGCAGTGCTAGACTCGGGTCCGGATACGAGCAGTACTTC
D gene: NA
V gene: TRBV20-1
clone size: many
J gene: TRBJ2-7

CDR3 protein: CAWSVNLGPETQYF
CDR3 DNA: TGTGCCTGGAGTGTAAACCTGGGTCCCGAGACCCAGTACTTC
D gene: NA
V gene: TRBV30
clone size: few
J gene: TRBJ2-5

CDR3 protein: CASSLGLAAKNIQYF
CDR3 DNA: TGTGCCAGCAGCCTGGGACTAGCAGCCAAAAACATTCAGTACTTC
D gene: TRBD2
V gene: TRBV11-2
clone size: NA
J gene: TRBJ2-4

CDR3 protein: CSARGSGTDTQYF
CDR3 DNA: TGCAGTGCTAGAGGGTCGGGGACAGATACGCAGTATTTT
D gene: NA
V gene: TRBV20-1
clone size: many
J gene: TRBJ2-3

CDR3 protein: CASSPKGLVETQYF
CDR3 DNA: TGTGCCAGCAGCCCAAAAGGGTTGGTAGAGACCCAGTACTTC
D gene: NA
V gene: TRBV27
clone size: NA
J gene: TRBJ2-5

CDR3 protein: CASTGTVSYEQYF
CDR3 DNA: TGTGCCAGCACGGGGACAGTCTCCTACGAGCAGTACTTC
D gene: TRBD1
V gene: TRBV6-1
clone size: NA
J gene: TRBJ2-7

CDR3 protein: CASSKTGVNTEAFF
CDR3 DNA: TGTGCCAGCTCCAAGACAGGGGTGAACACTGAAGCTTTCTTT
D gene: TRBD1
V gene: TRBV11-2
clone size: many
J gene: TRBJ1-1

CDR3 protein: CASSRSGQAPTLGYEQYF
CDR3 DNA: TGTGCCAGCAGCCGATCTGGTCAGGCCCCCACCCTGGGCTACGAGCAGTACTTC
D gene: NA
V gene: TRBV9
clone size: many
J gene: TRBJ2-7

CDR3 protein: CASSLGQQNTGELFF
CDR3 DNA: TGCGCCAGCAGCTTGGGGCAGCAAAACACCGGGGAGCTGTTTTTT
D gene: NA
V gene: TRBV5-1
clone size: many
J gene: TRBJ2-2

CDR3 protein: CASSPRGLAPTERNEQFF
CDR3 DNA: TGTGCCAGCAGCCCCCGGGGACTAGCGCCTACTGAGCGGAATGAGCAGTTCTTC
D gene: TRBD2
V gene: TRBV7-2
clone size: NA
J gene: TRBJ2-1

CDR3 protein: CASSFLKSYNEQFF
CDR3 DNA: TGTGCCAGCAGCTTCCTAAAGTCCTACAATGAGCAGTTCTTC
D gene: NA
V gene: TRBV7-9
clone size: many
J gene: TRBJ2-1

CDR3 protein: CASSPSTGGSYEQYF
CDR3 DNA: TGTGCCAGTAGCCCATCGACAGGGGGATCCTACGAGCAGTACTTC
D gene: TRBD1
V gene: TRBV19
clone size: NA
J gene: TRBJ2-7

CDR3 protein: CASSFSSRGYTF
CDR3 DNA: TGTGCCAGCAGCTTTTCATCTCGGGGCTACACCTTC
D gene: NA
V gene: TRBV11-2
clone size: many
J gene: TRBJ1-2

CDR3 protein: CASSLPGTDTQYF
CDR3 DNA: TGTGCCAGCAGCTTGCCGGGCACAGATACGCAGTATTTT
D gene: NA
V gene: TRBV11-2
clone size: many
J gene: TRBJ2-3

CDR3 protein: CASSAPGLASEQYF
CDR3 DNA: TGTGCCAGCAGCGCTCCGGGACTAGCGAGCGAGCAGTACTTC
D gene: TRBD2
V gene: TRBV7-9
clone size: many
J gene: TRBJ2-7

CDR3 protein: CASSPGQGNAEAFF
CDR3 DNA: TGTGCCAGCAGCCCCGGACAGGGTAACGCTGAAGCTTTCTTT
D gene: TRBD1
V gene: TRBV7-8
clone size: few
J gene: TRBJ1-1

CDR3 protein: CASRRALGEAFF
CDR3 DNA: TGTGCCAGCAGGCGGGCCTTAGGAGAAGCTTTCTTT
D gene: NA
V gene: TRBV6-1
clone size: few
J gene: TRBJ1-1

CDR3 protein: CASSQEEVWLGGWELFF
CDR3 DNA: TGCGCCAGCAGCCAAGAAGAAGTGTGGCTGGGAGGGTGGGAGCTGTTTTTT
D gene: TRBD2
V gene: TRBV4-1
clone size: NA
J gene: TRBJ2-2

CDR3 protein: CASSFPGLAGEDTQYF
CDR3 DNA: TGTGCCAGCAGCTTCCCAGGACTAGCGGGGGAAGATACGCAGTATTTT
D gene: TRBD2
V gene: TRBV7-2
clone size: NA
J gene: TRBJ2-3

CDR3 protein: CASSLPGTSPQHF
CDR3 DNA: TGTGCCAGTAGTCTCCCAGGGACTTCGCCCCAGCATTTT
D gene: NA
V gene: TRBV19
clone size: many
J gene: TRBJ1-5

CDR3 protein: CASTMEGARGQPQHF
CDR3 DNA: TGTGCCAGTACCATGGAGGGGGCGCGAGGTCAGCCCCAGCATTTT
D gene: TRBD1
V gene: TRBV19
clone size: few
J gene: TRBJ1-5

CDR3 protein: CASSRDTTKTYEQYF
CDR3 DNA: TGTGCCAGCAGTCGGGACACCACAAAGACCTACGAGCAGTACTTC
D gene: NA
V gene: TRBV27
clone size: many
J gene: TRBJ2-7

CDR3 protein: CASSTSGGPYNEQFF
CDR3 DNA: TGCGCCAGCAGCACTAGCGGGGGGCCTTACAATGAGCAGTTCTTC
D gene: TRBD2
V gene: TRBV10-1
clone size: NA
J gene: TRBJ2-1

CDR3 protein: CAWERDAGSYEQYF
CDR3 DNA: TGTGCCTGGGAGCGGGACGCCGGCTCCTACGAGCAGTACTTC
D gene: TRBD2
V gene: TRBV30
clone size: many
J gene: TRBJ2-7

CDR3 protein: CASSPGDKGRTEAFF
CDR3 DNA: TGTGCCAGCAGCCCTGGAGATAAGGGACGTACTGAAGCTTTCTTT
D gene: NA
V gene: TRBV28
clone size: few
J gene: TRBJ1-1

CDR3 protein: CASIRDRGDGYTF
CDR3 DNA: TGTGCCAGCATCCGGGACAGGGGGGATGGCTACACCTTC
D gene: TRBD1
V gene: TRBV28
clone size: NA
J gene: TRBJ1-2

CDR3 protein: CASSLGGTGNTEAFF
CDR3 DNA: TGTGCCAGCAGCTTAGGCGGGACAGGGAACACTGAAGCTTTCTTT
D gene: TRBD1
V gene: TRBV13
clone size: many
J gene: TRBJ1-1

CDR3 protein: CASSLGTVGANQPQHF
CDR3 DNA: TGTGCCAGCTCACTCGGGACGGTCGGGGCCAATCAGCCCCAGCATTTT
D gene: NA
V gene: TRBV18
clone size: many
J gene: TRBJ1-5

CDR3 protein: CASSSEGGGYTF
CDR3 DNA: TGTGCCAGCAGTTCTGAGGGGGGCGGCTACACCTTC
D gene: NA
V gene: TRBV7-3
clone size: many
J gene: TRBJ1-2

CDR3 protein: CSTLEVEAFF
CDR3 DNA: TGCAGTACCCTGGAAGTTGAAGCTTTCTTT
D gene: NA
V gene: TRBV20-1
clone size: many
J gene: TRBJ1-1

CDR3 protein: CASSLVAGGGQPQHF
CDR3 DNA: TGTGCCAGCAGCTTAGTAGCGGGGGGCGGTCAGCCCCAGCATTTT
D gene: NA
V gene: TRBV7-2
clone size: many
J gene: TRBJ1-5

CDR3 protein: CASSETGNNQPQHF
CDR3 DNA: TGTGCCAGCAGTGAGACAGGGAACAATCAGCCCCAGCATTTT
D gene: TRBD1
V gene: TRBV6-1
clone size: many
J gene: TRBJ1-5

CDR3 protein: CASRKQQGALGYTF
CDR3 DNA: TGTGCCAGCAGGAAACAACAGGGGGCGTTAGGCTACACCTTC
D gene: TRBD1
V gene: TRBV5-6
clone size: NA
J gene: TRBJ1-2

CDR3 protein: CASSSERMGYGYGYTF
CDR3 DNA: TGCGCCAGCTCCTCGGAACGGATGGGGTATGGCTATGGCTACACCTTC
D gene: NA
V gene: TRBV5-1
clone size: many
J gene: TRBJ1-2

CDR3 protein: CATSPDGGASYNEQFF
CDR3 DNA: TGTGCCACCAGCCCAGATGGCGGAGCCTCCTACAATGAGCAGTTCTTC
D gene: NA
V gene: TRBV15
clone size: many
J gene: TRBJ2-1

CDR3 protein: CASGHTTGEETQYF
CDR3 DNA: TGTGCTAGTGGGCATACGACAGGGGAAGAGACCCAGTACTTC
D gene: TRBD1
V gene: TRBV12-5
clone size: few
J gene: TRBJ2-5

CDR3 protein: CASRQQGSGETQYF
CDR3 DNA: TGTGCCAGCAGACAACAGGGGAGCGGAGAGACCCAGTACTTC
D gene: TRBD1
V gene: TRBV28
clone size: few
J gene: TRBJ2-5

CDR3 protein: CASSQRGGGRAYEQFF
CDR3 DNA: TGTGCCAGCAGCCAACGTGGCGGCGGAAGGGCCTATGAGCAGTTCTTC
D gene: NA
V gene: TRBV3-1
clone size: NA
J gene: TRBJ2-1

CDR3 protein: CASTKRRFQAGELFF
CDR3 DNA: TGTGCCAGCACCAAACGCAGATTCCAGGCCGGGGAGCTGTTTTTT
D gene: NA
V gene: TRBV2
clone size: NA
J gene: TRBJ2-2

CDR3 protein: CASSPSPGQGNTGELFF
CDR3 DNA: TGTGCCAGCAGCCCTTCTCCGGGACAGGGGAACACCGGGGAGCTGTTTTTT
D gene: TRBD1
V gene: TRBV11-3
clone size: few
J gene: TRBJ2-2

CDR3 protein: CASSPRDISYEQYF
CDR3 DNA: TGTGCCAGCAGCCCCAGGGACATCTCCTACGAGCAGTACTTC
D gene: NA
V gene: TRBV5-5
clone size: many
J gene: TRBJ2-7

CDR3 protein: CASSDTNRNTEAFF
CDR3 DNA: TGTGCCAGCAGTGATACAAACAGGAACACTGAAGCTTTCTTT
D gene: NA
V gene: TRBV6-1
clone size: many
J gene: TRBJ1-1

CDR3 protein: CASSYRAGETQYF
CDR3 DNA: TGTGCCAGCAGTTACAGGGCGGGGGAGACCCAGTACTTC
D gene: NA
V gene: TRBV2
clone size: many
J gene: TRBJ2-5

CDR3 protein: CASSERTRGEQFF
CDR3 DNA: TGTGCCAGCAGTGAAAGGACCCGGGGGGAGCAGTTCTTC
D gene: NA
V gene: TRBV2
clone size: NA
J gene: TRBJ2-1